This paragraph covers one T cell receptor (beta chain) sequence. What it binds is unknown. CDR1 is LNHNV and CDR2 is YYDKDF in the germline V gene (reference sequence). This CDR3 is built from 15 residues. V shed 5 bases and J 1 base; nucleotides not matched to a gene: 6. This table comes from immunoSEQ multiplex PCR, and its TCRdb copy is limited to in-frame clones, with some not included. The table lists some 59,000 clones, 85% to 95% of them singletons. These data originate in a study of OX40 agonist ivuxolimab in advanced cancers. As for the study in general: Ivuxolimab was delivered to patients intravenously every 2 weeks at doses spanning 0.01 to 10 mg/kg. Earlier treatment with anti-PD-1, anti-PD-L1 or anti-CTLA-4 was permitted, and around 36% had received some. Study results and caveats: Average numbers of expanded clones were greater in CD8+ T cells than in CD4+.

This receptor was obtained from an adult with an advanced solid tumor such as melanoma, head and neck, liver or kidney cancer. The sequencing used CD4+ or CD8+ T cells sorted from blood, collected in a trial of the OX40 agonist ivuxolimab. The rearrangement uses TRBV15 and TRBJ1-2, with TRBD1 identical over 8 bases. For the CDR3, the DNA is TGTGCCACCAGCCCAGGACAGGGACTTAACTATGGCTACACCTTC. Protein: CATSPGQGLNYGYTF.